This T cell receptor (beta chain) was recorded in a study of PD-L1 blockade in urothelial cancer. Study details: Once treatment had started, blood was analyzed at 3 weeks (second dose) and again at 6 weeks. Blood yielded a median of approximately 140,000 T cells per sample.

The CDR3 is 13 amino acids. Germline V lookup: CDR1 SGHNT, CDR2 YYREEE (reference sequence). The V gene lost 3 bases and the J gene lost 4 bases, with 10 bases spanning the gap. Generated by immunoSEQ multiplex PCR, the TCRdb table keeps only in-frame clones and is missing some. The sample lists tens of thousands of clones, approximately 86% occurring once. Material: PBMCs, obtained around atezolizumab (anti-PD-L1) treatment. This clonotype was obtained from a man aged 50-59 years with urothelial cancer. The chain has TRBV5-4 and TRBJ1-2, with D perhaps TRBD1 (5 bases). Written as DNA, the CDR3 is TGTGCCAGCAGCTCGACAGTTTTCTATGGCTACACCTTC. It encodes CASSSTVFYGYTF.